This T cell receptor beta chain was documented in a study of blood T cell repertoires in COVID-19. Overall study: Whether acute or convalescent, the COVID-19 samples came from the United States, Italy and Spain. The analysed material was cDNA or gDNA that came from T cells, B-cell-depleted T cells, or PBMCs.

In the study's own analysis: Researchers report that nucleated cell counts were estimated from reference gene primer amplification. Assay used: immunoSEQ multiplex PCR; TCRdb lists only in-frame clones, some missing. That table supplies the V and J calls and clone size; D and trimming were determined from the DNA. There are 70,000 or so clones in the sample; 70% to 90% occur only once, and roughly 3.6% lies in the top ten. The CDR3 runs to 13 residues. From germline, CDR1 is GTSNPN and CDR2 SVGIG (reference sequence). J gave up 0 bases and V 8 bases, and 4 bases lay outside the gene matches. This sequence originates from a man between 65 and 85 years old with active COVID-19. The V call is TRBV30, the J call TRBJ2-1; 7 nucleotides agree with TRBD1. The sequencing sample was made of peripheral blood. CDR3 residues: CAGRDSSYNEQFF. In nucleotides, the CDR3 is TGTGCCGGCCGGGACAGCTCCTACAATGAGCAGTTCTTC.